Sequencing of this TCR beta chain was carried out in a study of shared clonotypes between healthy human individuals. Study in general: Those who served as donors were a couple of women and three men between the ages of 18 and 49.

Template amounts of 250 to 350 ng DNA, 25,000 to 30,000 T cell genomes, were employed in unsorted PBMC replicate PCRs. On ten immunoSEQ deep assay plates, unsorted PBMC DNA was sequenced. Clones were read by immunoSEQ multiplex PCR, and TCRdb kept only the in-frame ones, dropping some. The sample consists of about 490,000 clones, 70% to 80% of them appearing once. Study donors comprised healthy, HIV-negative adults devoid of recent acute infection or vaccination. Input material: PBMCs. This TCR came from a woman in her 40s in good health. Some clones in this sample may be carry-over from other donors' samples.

The DNA for the CDR3 is TGCGCCAGCAGCCTGGCCGGACTAGCGGGAGTGGGGTCCTACAATGAGCAGTTCTTC. This encodes CASSLAGLAGVGSYNEQFF. V gene TRBV4-1 combines with J gene TRBJ2-1; the match to TRBD2 covers 13 bases. Germline V lookup: CDR1 MGHRA, CDR2 YSYEKL. The CDR3 sequence is 19 residues long. V dropped 4 bases and J dropped 1; count of bases not matched to a gene: 10.